Following are 18 T cell receptor beta chains from one sample sequenced in a study of a mutant IDH1 vaccine in newly diagnosed glioma. No cognate antigen is known for these TCRs. Time point given: week 23, last vaccination. Each dose of the vaccine consisted of 300 ug of mutant IDH1 20-mer peptide, with topical imiquimod. Generated by immunoSEQ multiplex PCR, the TCRdb table keeps only in-frame clones and is missing some. The sample contains tens of thousands of clones, 75% to 90% of which appear only once. Here the sequenced sample was PBMCs, taken from a glioma patient whose treatment included an IDH1 peptide vaccine. These receptors were collected from a woman in her 50s with glioma.

J is TRBJ1-1 and V is TRBV19; D gene ambiguous. The V gene's germline CDR1 is LNHDA and CDR2 SQIVND (reference sequence). The CDR3 covers 12 residues. Trimming cost V 6 bases and J 2 bases, with 7 bases left between them. DNA of the CDR3: TGTGCCAGTAGGACGGGCAACACTGAAGCTTTCTTT. It translates to CASRTGNTEAFF. Variable domain in full (rest from reference TRBV19 and TRBJ1-1): DGGITQSPKYLFRKEGQNVTLSCEQNLNHDAMYWYRQDPGQGLRLIYYSQIVNDFQKGDIAEGYSVSREKKESFPLTVTSAQKNPTAFYLCASRTGNTEAFFGQGTRLTVV.

V and J are TRBV4-2 and TRBJ1-3; D is possibly TRBD1 (5 bases). The CDR3 totals 17 residues. CDR1 and CDR2 (germline): LGHNA, YNFKEQ. V lost 8 bases to trimming and J lost 0 bases, with 20 bases between them. CDR3 coding DNA: TGTGCCAGCCGTATCTCATCCAGGGAAGACTCTGGAAACACCATATATTTT. It is translated as CASRISSREDSGNTIYF.

The chain combines TRBV29-1 with TRBJ2-3; TRBD2 matches at 7 bases. J was trimmed by 0 bases and V by 4 bases; bases with no gene match: 10. Germline V gene lookup returns CDR1 SQVTM and CDR2 ANQGSEA. There are 16 residues in the CDR3. This chain's CDR3 is CSVGRKAGSSTDTQYF. CDR3 nucleotides: TGCAGCGTTGGTCGAAAAGCGGGATCTAGCACAGATACGCAGTATTTT.

This chain joins TRBV6-1 and TRBJ2-3, with 12 bases that match TRBD2. The junction had 5 bases not matched to a gene; V was cut back by 5 bases and J by 5 bases. Germline CDR1 MNHNS, CDR2 SASEGT. This CDR3 comprises 15 residues. This CDR3 is CASSRLAGVRDTQYF. The CDR3 bases are TGTGCCAGCAGTCGACTAGCGGGAGTTAGAGATACGCAGTATTTT.

This clone was recorded only once. The chain carries TRBV2 and TRBJ1-3; no clear D. V was cut by 3 bases and J by 0 bases, with 6 bases left in between. Germline V lookup: CDR1 SNHLY, CDR2 FYNNEI. This CDR3 region has 14 residues. The CDR3, as DNA: TGTGCCAGCAGTGAGTCCAGCTCTGGAAACACCATATATTTT. It is translated as CASSESSSGNTIYF.

This chain links TRBV7-6 with TRBJ2-2; 9 bases match TRBD2. Germline V gives CDR1 SGHVS, CDR2 FNYEAQ. The V segment lost 5 bases and the J segment 1 base; nucleotides outside the gene matches: 5. The length of the CDR3 is 16 residues. CDR3 sequence reads: CASSQGTSMNTGELFF. The CDR3 nucleotides are TGTGCCAGCAGCCAAGGGACTAGCATGAACACCGGGGAGCTGTTTTTT.

The chain carries TRBV7-3 and TRBJ2-1, with a weak D call TRBD1 (6 bases). Between the trimmed V and J ends, which lost 4 bases and 7 bases, there was a span of 17 bases. CDR1 and CDR2 from the germline V gene are SGHTA and FQGTGA. The CDR3 extends over 15 amino acids. DNA of the CDR3: TGTGCCAGCAGCTCGACGGGACAAAGGCAAAATGAGCAGTTCTTC. It specifies CASSSTGQRQNEQFF.

The V and J genes are TRBV10-3 and TRBJ2-1; 9 bases align to TRBD1. Germline loops: CDR1 ENHRY, CDR2 SYGVKD. V shed 2 bases, J shed 1 base, and the junction held 0 bases outside the gene matches. This CDR3 spans 15 amino acids. CDR3 DNA: TGTGCCATCAGTGAGGGGACAGGGTCCTACAATGAGCAGTTCTTC. This translates into CAISEGTGSYNEQFF.

The chain combines TRBV19 with TRBJ2-2, with TRBD1 matching 7 bases. V dropped 5 bases and J dropped 3; count of bases not matched to a gene: 3. This CDR3 comprises 14 residues. Germline lookup yields CDR1 LNHDA and CDR2 SQIVND (reference sequence). The CDR3 nucleotides read TGTGCCAGTAGTCACAGGGGATACACCGGGGAGCTGTTTTTT. Translation gives CASSHRGYTGELFF.

This clone was seen just once. The V call is TRBV11-1, the J call TRBJ2-3, with 7 bases lining up with TRBD2. J was trimmed by 6 bases and V by 5 bases; bases with no gene match: 14. This CDR3 has 16 residues. Germline CDR1 SGHAT, CDR2 FQDESV (reference sequence). DNA for the CDR3: TGTGCCAGCAGCCACGGGACTAAACGGAAGGGGGATACGCAGTATTTT. Protein product: CASSHGTKRKGDTQYF.

The V call is TRBV28, the J call TRBJ2-5, with 10 bases fitting TRBD1. Germline V gene lookup returns CDR1 MDHEN and CDR2 SYDVKM. The CDR3 spans 14 residues. Germline trimming cut 4 bases from V and 2 bases from J; bases unmatched to any gene: 1. CDR3 sequence reads: CASSWDRGQETQYF. The CDR3 DNA sequence: TGTGCCAGCAGTTGGGACAGGGGACAAGAGACCCAGTACTTC.

V is TRBV28 and J is TRBJ2-3; 12 bases line up with TRBD2. The V and J ends lost 1 base and 3 bases, in that order; junction bases with no gene match: 11. Per germline, CDR1 MDHEN and CDR2 SYDVKM. CDR3 length: 19 residues. Here the CDR3 DNA reads TGTGCCAGCAGTTTATATTCCCCGACTAGCGGGAGTTTAACAGATACGCAGTATTTT. Its protein product is CASSLYSPTSGSLTDTQYF.

The chain recombines TRBV10-3 with TRBJ1-2; D is undetermined. The CDR3 is 17 amino acids. Trimming cost V 0 bases and J 7 bases, with 21 bases left between them. Germline-derived CDR1 and CDR2 are ENHRY and SYGVKD. CDR3 coding DNA: TGTGCCATCAGTGAGTCGTCCGATTACTGGGTTGTTAGTGGCTACACCTTC. This translates into CAISESSDYWVVSGYTF.

This clone was observed a handful of times. This chain joins TRBV10-3 and TRBJ2-3, with D tentatively TRBD1 (5 bases). The CDR3 length is 12 residues. CDR1 is ENHRY and CDR2 is SYGVKD in the germline V gene. Trimming removed 3 bases at V and 6 bases at J, with 7 bases between. The CDR3 sequence is CAISDRQDTQYF. In DNA form, the CDR3 reads TGTGCCATCAGTGACCGACAGGATACGCAGTATTTT.

The chain combines TRBV29-1 with TRBJ2-3; D is unresolved. The V end lost 3 bases, the J end lost 2 bases, and 3 bases lay between the germline ends. CDR3 size: 11 residues. Germline CDR1 reads SQVTM; CDR2 reads ANQGSEA. The DNA for the CDR3 is TGCAGCGTTGACTCCACAGATACGCAGTATTTT. This sequence encodes CSVDSTDTQYF.

CDR3 protein: CASRHRDTGELFF. The DNA of the CDR3 is TGTGCCAGCAGGCACAGAGACACCGGGGAGCTGTTTTTT. This chain uses TRBV28 with TRBJ2-2; no clear D gene. The V gene lost 6 bases and the J gene lost 3 bases, with 8 bases spanning the gap. CDR1 is MDHEN and CDR2 is SYDVKM in the germline V gene. The length of the CDR3 is 13 residues.

The chain links TRBV28 to TRBJ1-2; possible D gene TRBD1, 6 bases. Trimming removed 4 bases from V and 4 bases from J, with 13 bases in between. This CDR3 has 14 residues. Germline V gene data show CDR1 as MDHEN and CDR2 as SYDVKM. DNA of the CDR3: TGTGCCAGCAGTTCACAGGGTTGGGTCTATGGCTACACCTTC. This gives the protein CASSSQGWVYGYTF.

CDR3: CASSSGTGGAYEQYF. The CDR3 bases are TGTGCCAGCAGCTCTGGGACAGGAGGTGCCTACGAGCAGTACTTC. This chain joins TRBV6-6 and TRBJ2-7; 8 positions agree with TRBD1. Germline values: CDR1 MNHNY, CDR2 SVGAGI (reference sequence). V was pared by 6 bases and J by 2 bases, with 9 bases of the junction left unmatched. This CDR3 is built from 15 residues.